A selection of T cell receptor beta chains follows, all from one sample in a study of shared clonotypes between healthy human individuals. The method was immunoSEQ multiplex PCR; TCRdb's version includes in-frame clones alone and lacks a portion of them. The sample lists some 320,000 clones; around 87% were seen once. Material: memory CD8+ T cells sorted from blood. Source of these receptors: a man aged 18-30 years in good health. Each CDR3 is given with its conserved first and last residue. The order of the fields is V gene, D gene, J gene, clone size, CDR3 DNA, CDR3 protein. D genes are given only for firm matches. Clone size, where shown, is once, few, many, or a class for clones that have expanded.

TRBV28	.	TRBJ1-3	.	TGTGCCAGCAGTTTCCCGGAGGCCGGAGGGACTGGAAACACCATATATTTT	CASSFPEAGGTGNTIYF
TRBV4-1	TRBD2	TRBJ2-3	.	TGCGCCAGCAGCCAAGGACTAGCGGGAGTGTCAGATACGCAGTATTTT	CASSQGLAGVSDTQYF
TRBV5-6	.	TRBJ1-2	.	TGTGCCAGCAGCTTGACAGGTTCGCTTATAGGCTATGGCTACACCTTC	CASSLTGSLIGYGYTF
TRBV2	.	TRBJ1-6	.	TGTGCCAGCAGTGAATTCAGTTCCTATAATTCACCCCTCCACTTT	CASSEFSSYNSPLHF
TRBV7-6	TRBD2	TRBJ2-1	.	TGTGCCAGCAGCGCAGCTCTAGCGGCCTCCTACAATGAGCAGTTCTTC	CASSAALAASYNEQFF
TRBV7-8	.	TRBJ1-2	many	TGTGCCAGCAGCTCACCCGGGGGAGAAGCTAACTATGGCTACACCTTC	CASSSPGGEANYGYTF
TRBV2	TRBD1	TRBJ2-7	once	TGTGCCAGCAGTGAATCCGCGGGACAGGGCTTTCAAGAGCAGTACTTC	CASSESAGQGFQEQYF
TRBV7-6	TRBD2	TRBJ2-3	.	TGTGCCAGCAGCTTAAGGTCCCCGGGAGCGGGGACAGATACGCAGTATTTT	CASSLRSPGAGTDTQYF
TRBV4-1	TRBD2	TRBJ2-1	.	TGCGCCAGCAGCTCATTGAGCGGGGGGGACTACAATGAGCAGTTCTTC	CASSSLSGGDYNEQFF
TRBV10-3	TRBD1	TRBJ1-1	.	TGTGCCATCAGTGAAGAACAGGGGTCGGGCACTGAAGCTTTCTTT	CAISEEQGSGTEAFF